This T cell receptor beta chain was captured in a study of cytomegalovirus exposure and HLA in healthy donors. Study outcomes and limitations: The listing of roughly 160 TCR beta chains classed them as cytomegalovirus-associated. For cytomegalovirus status, the classifier reportedly gave diagnoses with high specificity and sensitivity.

This clone occurred once. The antigen remains undetermined. Trimming removed 4 bases from V and 8 bases from J; junction bases left unmatched: 9. The germline V gene encodes CDR1 SGHRS and CDR2 YFSETQ. This CDR3 has 14 residues. Each donor was healthy, and each was a bone marrow donor. PCR involved 60 Vbeta and 13 Jbeta primers. Clones were read by immunoSEQ multiplex PCR, and TCRdb kept only the in-frame ones, dropping some. The sample records about 160,000 clones, around 80% being singletons. The clonotype was recovered from a woman aged 18 to 35 in good health and CMV-seronegative. Sequencing used PBMCs. V gene TRBV5-1 combines with J gene TRBJ1-2; 9 bases map to TRBD1. This chain's CDR3 is CASSPLQGARGYTF. CDR3 DNA: TGCGCCAGCAGCCCACTACAGGGGGCGCGAGGCTACACCTTC.